This T cell receptor beta chain was captured by sequencing in a study of T cell responses to AZD1222 COVID-19 vaccine (dated by TCRdb to the early 2020s). Some background on the complete study: AZD1222 recipients given second doses at about 4 weeks or at about 12 weeks were pooled, since spike-specific TCR depth and breadth were not found to differ between the two schedules. TCR sequencing covered fewer than 250 trial participants: about 210 given two doses of AZD1222 and around 26 given two doses of MenACWY control vaccine. Trial participants were enrolled into age subgroups of 18-55, 56-69 and 70-plus years, which contained roughly 150, 30 and 60 TCR-sequenced participants, respectively. The paper as a whole reports these results and caveats: Conclusions about previously exposed vaccinees are limited, since just 5 to 7 AZD1222 recipients were seropositive for SARS-CoV-2 at baseline. Participants were mostly white British, with more females than males. The authors suggested clonal diversity may have been underestimated. Reportedly, almost half of the unique spike-specific TCRs recognized epitopes lying outside the regions that are mutated in the B.1.351 and B.1.1.7 variants. No day 14 peak-response samples were available, so repertoires were characterized only after the peak T cell response. A significant rise in spike-specific TCR breadth and depth was observed after two AZD1222 doses relative to day 0 and relative to MenACWY recipients. The whole spike protein was spanned by vaccine-associated CD4 TCRs, and dominant responses were seen in regions 160-218 and 743-854. The 56-69-year group was small, and its depth increase did not reach significance, likely because of low power.

The germline V gene provides CDR1 SQVTM and CDR2 ANQGSEA. The germline V and J ends show losses of 0 bases and 8 bases respectively, and no gene match explains 15 bases of the junction. From the cysteine up to the phenylalanine, the CDR3 has a length of 17 residues. Only CDR3 DNA remains: 51 bases, in frame from the first base. Explained via the paper, the time point label denotes: baseline before first vaccination. Vaccinee samples were obtained from the UK trials COV001 and COV002, which included a single-blind randomized controlled phase 2/3 trial of AZD1222 (ChAdOx1 nCoV-19) in healthy adults. For TCRbeta chain sequencing, PBMC samples from trial participants were taken at day 0 and at day 28 after the second dose. With respect to this clone: What this receptor recognizes is not known. No clone much larger than this one lies a single base away; base qualities are absent.

The CDR3 regions of human TCRbeta chains were subjected to immunosequencing. The authors' pipeline ran thus. Repertoire TCRs were matched against a reference library of SARS-CoV-2-specific TCRs generated with the MIRA antigen-specificity platform. Breadth meant the fraction of unique TCRs that were SARS-CoV-2-associated, whereas depth meant the fraction of total T cells that were SARS-CoV-2-associated. Using the MIRA data, every spike-specific TCR was mapped to the spike region that the TCR reacted to and assigned to either a CD4 or a CD8 class. Log10-transformed breadth and depth values were compared by one-way ANOVA with Sidak's multiple comparisons tests. TCRdb's version of the immuneACCESS table is confined to in-frame rearrangements and falls short of the full clone set. An unresolved V gene accounts for under half of the shortfall where checked; the remainder is of unknown origin. From that table come the V and J calls and clone size; the DNA was used to work out D and trimming. The sample has around 63,000 clones on record, 65% to 90% of them singletons. Jointly, the top ten make up roughly 19% of the sample.

The source of this sequence is an adult in good health. The chain is encoded by TRBV29-1 joined to TRBJ2-3, with 9 bases aligning to TRBD1. The input for sequencing was peripheral blood, taken on day 0 of AZD1222 vaccination. The DNA sequence follows: TGCAGCGTTGAAGATCTGTCAGGACAGGGGTCATGGGCTACGCAGTATTTT. Its protein is CSVEDLSGQGSWATQYF.